This T cell receptor (beta chain) is drawn from a study of T cells in Graves' hyperthyroidism and ophthalmopathy. RNA transcripts gave rise to amplified TCR beta CDR3 regions. First-round RT-PCR with HTBI primers amplified the TCR CDR3 region. A single record per CDR3 protein comes from TCRdb applying MiXCR to the multiplex PCR reads. The sample has 500,000 or so distinct CDR3 sequences; approximately 17% are singletons. Individuals with ophthalmopathy presented a Clinical Activity Score of at least 3, a NOSPECS grade of at least 4 and a duration under 3 months. Uncontrolled infection, other autoimmune disease, pregnancy or lactation led to exclusion. From 8.5 to 10 ml of fresh peripheral blood, PBMCs were isolated. This clonotype occurred once. Its antigen is unknown. The study's findings and limits: Most clonotypes expanded in the thyroid (above 0.001) were also present in blood.

The CDR3 length is 13 residues. Germline CDR1 MNHEY, CDR2 SVGEGT. J gave up 7 bases and V 6 bases, and 4 bases lay outside the gene matches. The sequenced sample consisted of blood. The TCR was taken from a woman aged 18 to 35 with Graves' ophthalmopathy. This chain links TRBV6-2 or TRBV6-3 with TRBJ2-2, with 8 bases lining up with TRBD2. CDR3: CASRGLAGGELFF. In nucleotides, the CDR3 is TGTGCCAGCAGAGGACTAGCAGGCGGGGAGCTGTTTTTT.